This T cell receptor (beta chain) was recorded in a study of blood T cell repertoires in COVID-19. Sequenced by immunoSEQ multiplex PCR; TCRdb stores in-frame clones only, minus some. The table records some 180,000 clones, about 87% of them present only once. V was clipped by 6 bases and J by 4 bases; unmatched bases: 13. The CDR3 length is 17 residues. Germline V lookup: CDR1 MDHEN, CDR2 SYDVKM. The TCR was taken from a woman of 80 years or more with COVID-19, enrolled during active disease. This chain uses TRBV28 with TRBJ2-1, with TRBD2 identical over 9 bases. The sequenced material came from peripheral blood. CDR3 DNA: TGTGCCAGCAGCCAACTGGCGGTAGCGGGAGCTTACAATGAGCAGTTCTTC. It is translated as CASSQLAVAGAYNEQFF.